This TCR beta chain was captured by sequencing in a study of shared clonotypes between healthy human individuals. The CDR3 has 15 residues. The germline V and J ends were trimmed by 3 bases and 4 bases, with 13 bases remaining between them. CDR1 and CDR2 from the germline V gene are MGHDK and SYGVNS. Study-level points and caveats: A handful of donors shared 4.5% to 6.5% of their naive CD4 clonotypes.

Libraries were prepared by immunoSEQ multiplex PCR; TCRdb keeps only in-frame clonotypes and omits some of them. This table has roughly 2.1 million clones, roughly 91% appearing once. Concerning this clone: Its target is not known.

CD45RO-negative CD8 cells positively selected for CCR7 made up the naive population, which excluded terminally differentiated effector memory CD45RA+ cells. The V gene is TRBV25-1, the J gene TRBJ2-1, with D tentatively TRBD1 or TRBD2 (6 bases each). The sequenced sample consisted of naive CD8+ T cells from PBMCs. The TCR comes from a man aged 18 to 29 in good health. Some clones in this sample may be carry-over from other donors' samples. CDR3 residues: CASSDGRGPYNEQFF. The CDR3 DNA reads TGTGCCAGCAGTGATGGACGGGGGCCATACAATGAGCAGTTCTTC.